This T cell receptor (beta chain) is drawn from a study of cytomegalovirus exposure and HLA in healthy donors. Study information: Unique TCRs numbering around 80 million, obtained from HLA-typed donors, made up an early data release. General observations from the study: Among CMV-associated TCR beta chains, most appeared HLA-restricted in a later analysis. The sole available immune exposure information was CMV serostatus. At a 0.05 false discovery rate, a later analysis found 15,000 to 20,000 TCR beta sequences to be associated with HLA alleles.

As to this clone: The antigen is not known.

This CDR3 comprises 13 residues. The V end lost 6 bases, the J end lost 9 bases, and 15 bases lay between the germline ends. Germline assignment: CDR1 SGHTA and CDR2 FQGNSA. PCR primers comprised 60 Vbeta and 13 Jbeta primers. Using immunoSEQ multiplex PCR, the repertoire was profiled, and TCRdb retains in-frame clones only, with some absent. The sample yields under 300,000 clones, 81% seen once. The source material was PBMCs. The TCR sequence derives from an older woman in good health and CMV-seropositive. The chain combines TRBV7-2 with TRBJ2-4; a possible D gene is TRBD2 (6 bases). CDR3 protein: CASRRAGMTIQYF. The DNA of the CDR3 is TGTGCCAGCAGACGTGCGGGGATGACCATTCAGTACTTC.